The sequence of this T cell receptor (beta chain) was determined in a study of T-cell reconstitution after alpha-beta-depleted transplantation in children. Overall study results and limits: Where some patients showed high TCRbeta diversity at day 60, it came from recipient T cells and thymic progenitors that had survived. Most T-cell counts and diversity one year after the transplant came from T cells that were newly produced. Reportedly, roughly two months post-transplant, alpha-beta T cells arose from several hundred expanded graft clones.

During its preparation, the TCRbeta library received unique molecular identifiers. TCRdb re-called the PCR reads with MiXCR, one entry per CDR3 protein. The sample includes tens of thousands of distinct CDR3 sequences, roughly 6.7% of them seen just once. The CDR3 totals 14 residues. Germline CDR1 is SGHTA and CDR2 is FQGNSA. The ends were cut back, 4 bases at V and 7 bases at J, with 17 bases in the middle. This clonotype was counted ten times or more. What it recognizes is unknown. The J gene is TRBJ2-7, the V gene TRBV7-2; possibly TRBD1 or TRBD2 for D (5 bases each). The receptor was derived from a child under three years old who had a stem cell transplant for acute myeloid leukemia, so the T cells may come from the graft donor. The source material was peripheral blood, sampled 60 days after TCRalphabeta/CD19-depleted stem cell transplant. The CDR3 here is CASSSYTGSGEQYF. The CDR3 region has the DNA TGTGCCAGCAGCTCCTACACAGGATCGGGGGAGCAGTACTTC. Full variable domain (rest looked up from reference TRBV7-2 and TRBJ2-7): GAGVSQSPSNKVTEKGKDVELRCDPISGHTALYWYRQSLGQGLEFLIYFQGNSAPDKSGLPSDRFSAERTGGSVSTLTIQRTQQEDSAVYLCASSSYTGSGEQYFGPGTRLTVT.